These T cell receptor beta chains were read from a single sample in a study of T cell changes during pregnancy in multiple sclerosis. Clones were sequenced by immunoSEQ multiplex PCR, and TCRdb holds only the in-frame ones, with some missing. The table shows 50,000 or so clones, with roughly 92% occurring only once. Sequencing used CD4+ T cells from peripheral blood mononuclear cells, obtained before pregnancy. The source of these receptors is a female donor with multiple sclerosis, enrolled in a pregnancy study. CDR3s include the opening cysteine and the closing phenylalanine or tryptophan. D genes are given only for firm matches. Size values are once, few and many counts, or a class for expanded clones, and some rows have none.

clone_size | d_call | j_call | v_call | cdr3_aa | cdr3_nt
. | TRBD1 | TRBJ2-1 | TRBV5-1 | CASSLPGQGNEQFF | TGCGCCAGCAGCTTGCCGGGACAGGGAAATGAGCAGTTCTTC
. | . | TRBJ2-1 | TRBV5-1 | CASSLPGRSYNEQFF | TGCGCCAGCAGCTTGCCGGGTAGGTCCTACAATGAGCAGTTCTTC
. | TRBD1 | TRBJ2-7 | TRBV10-2 | CASSETNRGPSEQYF | TGCGCCAGCAGTGAGACAAACAGGGGCCCATCCGAGCAGTACTTC
. | TRBD2 | TRBJ2-1 | TRBV2 | CASSAGSAGGLEQFF | TGTGCCAGCAGTGCGGGGTCAGCGGGAGGGCTAGAGCAGTTCTTC
. | . | TRBJ2-1 | TRBV7-2 | CASSLGANEQFF | TGTGCCAGCAGCTTAGGGGCGAATGAGCAGTTCTTC
. | TRBD1 | TRBJ2-2 | TRBV10-3 | CAISRTGGTGELFF | TGTGCCATCAGTAGGACAGGGGGCACCGGGGAGCTGTTTTTT
. | . | TRBJ1-3 | TRBV27 | CASRGGRMHTIYF | TGTGCCAGCAGGGGGGGACGAATGCACACCATATATTTT
. | TRBD2 | TRBJ2-7 | TRBV5-1 | CASSSQREAGREQYF | TGCGCCAGCAGCTCTCAGCGGGAGGCTGGGCGGGAGCAGTACTTC
once | . | TRBJ1-3 | TRBV5-6 | CASSSHSRSGNTIYF | TGTGCCAGCAGCTCGCACAGTCGCTCTGGAAACACCATATATTTT
. | . | TRBJ1-4 | TRBV27 | CASSRRGAPTNEKLFF | TGTGCCAGCAGTAGGAGGGGAGCCCCAACTAATGAAAAACTGTTTTTT
. | . | TRBJ2-7 | TRBV7-8 | CASSLSRDNYEQYF | TGTGCCAGCAGCTTAAGTAGGGACAACTACGAGCAGTACTTC
. | TRBD1 | TRBJ1-1 | TRBV5-5 | CASSFRGENTEAFF | TGTGCCAGCAGCTTCAGGGGGGAAAACACTGAAGCTTTCTTT
few | TRBD1 | TRBJ1-3 | TRBV9 | CASSVAGQGLNTIYF | TGTGCCAGCAGCGTAGCCGGACAGGGGCTAAACACCATATATTTT
. | . | TRBJ1-1 | TRBV18 | CATQGMNTEAFF | TGTGCCACCCAGGGTATGAACACTGAAGCTTTCTTT
. | TRBD1 | TRBJ2-3 | TRBV13 | CASSNSGTGATDTQYF | TGTGCCAGCAGCAACTCCGGGACAGGGGCAACAGATACGCAGTATTTT
. | TRBD1 | TRBJ2-1 | TRBV6-6 | CASSRQGYNEQFF | TGTGCCAGCAGTAGACAGGGATACAATGAGCAGTTCTTC
few | . | TRBJ2-1 | TRBV6-1 | CASLKGLGEQFF | TGTGCCAGCCTAAAGGGACTTGGTGAGCAGTTCTTC
. | TRBD2 | TRBJ2-2 | TRBV27 | CASSLSRLAGGLGGELFF | TGTGCCAGCAGTTTATCGAGGCTAGCGGGAGGACTCGGCGGGGAGCTGTTTTTT
. | TRBD2 | TRBJ2-5 | TRBV28 | CASSQLAGVRETQYF | TGTGCCAGCAGTCAGTTAGCGGGAGTGAGGGAGACCCAGTACTTC
. | TRBD2 | TRBJ2-7 | TRBV7-2 | CASSPLRVSGNTRVYEQYF | TGTGCCAGCAGCCCCCTGCGGGTTAGCGGGAATACCAGAGTTTACGAGCAGTACTTC